This T cell receptor (beta chain) derives from a study of OX40 agonist ivuxolimab in advanced cancers. Regarding the research as a whole: The costimulatory receptor OX40 (CD134) was targeted by ivuxolimab, a fully human IgG2 agonistic monoclonal antibody. Patients were allowed to have had prior anti-PD-1, anti-PD-L1 or anti-CTLA-4 therapy, and roughly 40% of the dose-escalation patients had previously received checkpoint inhibitors. Intravenous ivuxolimab was administered to patients every 2 weeks at six dose levels: 0.01, 0.1, 0.3, 1.5, 3 and 10 mg/kg. The dose-escalation cohort was roughly 83% male with a mean age of about 58 years, ranging from roughly 20 to 85. Among the 50 to 55 dose-escalation patients, about 19 had hepatocellular carcinoma, about 15 melanoma, 9 renal cell carcinoma and 9 head and neck cancer. Three dose-escalation patients achieved partial responses, one with hepatocellular carcinoma and two with cutaneous melanoma. Peripheral TCRbeta sequencing aimed to test whether ivuxolimab altered TCR sequence diversity and caused clonal T-cell expansion. The monotherapy dose-escalation portion (N of about 47 patients) of the phase I ivuxolimab trial is reported in the paper. Broader findings and caveats from the paper: After ivuxolimab, CD8+ T cells had more expanded clones than CD4+ T cells on average. In the 0.1-3.0 mg/kg groups, partial responders had among the lowest normalized peripheral clonal expansion, particularly in CD8+ T cells. The antigen specificity of the clonally expanded peripheral T cells was not determined. Low levels of normalized T-cell clonal expansion were also seen in some patients who did not respond. Clonal expansion of both CD4+ and CD8+ blood T cells was observed from baseline to week 6 at doses 0.1 to 3.0 mg/kg.

Genomic DNA was isolated from the sorted cells so that the TCRbeta CDR3 region could be sequenced. TCRbeta CDR3 regions were sequenced using the immunoSEQ Assay. TCRdb carries this immuneACCESS record with in-frame sequences only. Its versions omit some clonotypes, under half of them owing to an unresolved V gene in the studies checked, with the rest unexplained. The sample table contains tens of thousands of clones; only one count was recorded for 65% to 85% of them. Together, the top ten hold 3.9% of the sample. The CDR3 has 19 amino acids, counting the end cysteine and phenylalanine. Only the CDR3 part of the read is kept: 57 bases, read in frame from the first base. V and J lose 1 base and 0 bases, and a span of 18 bases separates them. The CDR1 and CDR2 encoded by the germline V gene are KGHSH and LQKENI. Of note for this clone: Its cognate antigen has yet to be identified. No quality values exist for individual bases; no much larger clone is one base distant.

The trial excluded patients who had a history of autoimmune disease or who were on systemic immunosuppression. In every dose cohort, peripheral blood was drawn for TCR sequencing at baseline, cycle 4 day 1, and cycle 7 day 1. Samples came from an open-label, multicenter, first-in-human phase I dose-escalation trial of ivuxolimab. Adults with locally advanced or metastatic melanoma, renal cell, hepatocellular, or head and neck squamous cell carcinoma were enrolled in the trial. Before TCR sequencing, CD4+ T cells and CD8+ T cells were sorted from peripheral blood as separate populations. The source material was CD4+ or CD8+ T cells sorted from blood, sampled in a trial of the OX40 agonist ivuxolimab. This TCR came from an adult with an advanced solid tumor such as melanoma, head and neck, liver or kidney cancer. The chain couples TRBV18 to TRBJ1-4; tentative D gene TRBD1, with 5 bases matching. The nucleotides are TGTGCCAGCTCACCACTGGAGGTGGGACTCACCGCAACTAATGAAAAACTGTTTTTT. Its amino acids are CASSPLEVGLTATNEKLFF.